The T cell receptor (beta chain) under discussion was sequenced for a study of identical twins. Notes on the study in general: Models underestimated out-of-frame TCR alpha sharing in monozygotic twins. Abundant beta clonotypes from cord blood bore fewer insertions; memory repertoires lacked this pattern.

To note about this clonotype: Its specificity is unknown.

The germline V gene encodes CDR1 SQVTM and CDR2 ANQGSEA. The CDR3 runs 14 residues. V shed 5 bases and J shed 8 bases, with 18 bases lying between them. Template switching created a universal primer site, and the cDNA included unique molecular identifiers. TCRdb processed the 5' RACE reads anew with MiXCR; each CDR3 protein has one entry. Of approximately 500,000 distinct CDR3 sequences detected, about 15% appear once; the ten largest clones hold roughly 0.42%. The sample also formed part of further work on yellow fever vaccine responses in identical twins.

The TCR was taken from a woman in her late teens or twenties in good health. The material sequenced was CD4+ T cells sorted from blood. The rearrangement links TRBV29-1 to TRBJ1-4; perhaps TRBD1 as D (6 bases). The CDR3 nucleotides read TGCAGCGTTAAGCGGGGGCACCCGTCGGAAAAACTGTTTTTT. Translated: CSVKRGHPSEKLFF.